This T cell receptor (beta chain) came from a study of blood T cell repertoires in COVID-19. About the study: Nucleic acid was either cDNA or gDNA, and it came from T cells, B-cell-depleted T cells, or PBMCs.

This clone was counted a few times. Produced via immunoSEQ multiplex PCR; TCRdb's table is partial and in-frame only. The sample contains some 330,000 clones, more than 75% of which appear only once. The ends were cut back, 0 bases at V and 4 bases at J, with 5 bases in the middle. The CDR3 loop spans 13 amino acids. CDR1 and CDR2 (germline): SGHKS, YYEKEE (reference sequence). The specimen was PBMCs or T cells enriched from blood (not recorded which). The chain employs TRBV5-5 and TRBJ1-5; the D gene is possibly TRBD1 (5 bases). The receptor comes from a man between 40 and 49 years old in a cohort exposed to, infected with or recovered from COVID-19 (not recorded which). CDR3 sequence (DNA): TGTGCCAGCAGCTTGGACAGGAATCAGCCCCAGCATTTT. Translating gives CASSLDRNQPQHF.